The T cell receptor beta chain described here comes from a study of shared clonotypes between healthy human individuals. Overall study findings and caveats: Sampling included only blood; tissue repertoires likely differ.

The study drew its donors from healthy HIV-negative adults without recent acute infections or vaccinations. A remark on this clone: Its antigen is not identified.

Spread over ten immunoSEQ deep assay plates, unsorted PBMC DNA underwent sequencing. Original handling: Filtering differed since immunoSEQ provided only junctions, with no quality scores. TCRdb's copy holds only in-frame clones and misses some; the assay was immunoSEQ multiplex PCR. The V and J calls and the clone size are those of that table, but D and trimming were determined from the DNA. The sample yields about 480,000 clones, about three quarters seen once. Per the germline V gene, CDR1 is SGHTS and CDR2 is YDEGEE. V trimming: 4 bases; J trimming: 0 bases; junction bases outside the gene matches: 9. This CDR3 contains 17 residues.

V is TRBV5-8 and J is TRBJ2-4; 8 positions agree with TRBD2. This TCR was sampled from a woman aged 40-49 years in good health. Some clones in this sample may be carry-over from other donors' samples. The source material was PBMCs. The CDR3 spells CASSRTLAVLAKNIQYF. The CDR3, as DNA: TGTGCCAGCAGCCGGACACTAGCGGTCCTAGCCAAAAACATTCAGTACTTC.